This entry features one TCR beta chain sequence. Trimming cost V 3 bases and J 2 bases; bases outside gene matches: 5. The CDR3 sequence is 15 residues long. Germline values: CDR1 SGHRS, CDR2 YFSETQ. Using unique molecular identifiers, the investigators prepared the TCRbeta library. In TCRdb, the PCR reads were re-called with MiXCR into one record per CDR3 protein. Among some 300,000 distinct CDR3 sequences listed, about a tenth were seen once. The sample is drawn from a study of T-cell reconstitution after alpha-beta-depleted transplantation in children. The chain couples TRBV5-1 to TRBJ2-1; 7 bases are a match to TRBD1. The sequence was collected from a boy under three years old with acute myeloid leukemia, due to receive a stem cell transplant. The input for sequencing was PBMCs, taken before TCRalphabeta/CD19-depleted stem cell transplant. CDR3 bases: TGCGCCAGCAGCTCCGGGACAGCCCCCTACAATGAGCAGTTCTTC. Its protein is CASSSGTAPYNEQFF.